This T cell receptor beta chain was documented in a study of CD8+CD57+ T cells in acquired aplastic anemia. About the study: Sorting CD4+ and CD8+ cells gave DNA averaging approximately 3 ug.

According to the study, genomic DNA was the template for TCR beta VDJ and CDR3 profiling. TCRdb re-called the reads through MiXCR, storing one row per CDR3 protein. Of over 150,000 distinct CDR3 sequences in the sample, 71% were seen once. The sequenced patients had an expansion of CD8+CD57+ cells seen by flow cytometry. Each patient gave a blood sample that was collected before any therapy had been received. A note on this clonotype: Its specificity is unknown.

Findings and caveats of the study: Controls and patients did not differ significantly in CD8+ Simpson's diversity. Patients and controls had in common approximately 30 CD8+ CDR3 sequences.

Germline V gene data show CDR1 as SEHNR and CDR2 as FQNEAQ (reference sequence). Trimming stripped 7 bases from V and 6 bases from J, with 13 bases between. This CDR3 has 12 residues. The V call is TRBV7-9, the J call TRBJ2-7, with TRBD2 as a possible D gene (6 bases). This TCR derives from a human donor with aplastic anemia. The sequenced sample consisted of sorted CD4+, CD8+, or CD8+CD57+ T cells (not recorded which) from PBMCs. The chain's CDR3 is CASNARRGEQYF. Here the CDR3 DNA reads TGTGCCAGCAACGCTCGGAGGGGCGAGCAGTACTTC.